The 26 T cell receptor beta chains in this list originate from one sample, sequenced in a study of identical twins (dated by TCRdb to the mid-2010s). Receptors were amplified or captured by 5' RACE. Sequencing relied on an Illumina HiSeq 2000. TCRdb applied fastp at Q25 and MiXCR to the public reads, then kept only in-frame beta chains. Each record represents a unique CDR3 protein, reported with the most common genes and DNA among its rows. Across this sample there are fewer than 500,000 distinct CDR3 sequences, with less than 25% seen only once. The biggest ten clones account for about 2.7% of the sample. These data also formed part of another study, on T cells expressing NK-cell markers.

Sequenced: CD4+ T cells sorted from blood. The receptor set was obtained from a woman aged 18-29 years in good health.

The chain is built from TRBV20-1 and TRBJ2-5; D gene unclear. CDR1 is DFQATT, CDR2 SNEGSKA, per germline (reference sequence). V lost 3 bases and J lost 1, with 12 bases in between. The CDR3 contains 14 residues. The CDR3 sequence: CSARPPRSQETQYF. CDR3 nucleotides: TGCAGTGCTAGGCCCCCCCGGTCCCAAGAGACCCAGTACTTC.

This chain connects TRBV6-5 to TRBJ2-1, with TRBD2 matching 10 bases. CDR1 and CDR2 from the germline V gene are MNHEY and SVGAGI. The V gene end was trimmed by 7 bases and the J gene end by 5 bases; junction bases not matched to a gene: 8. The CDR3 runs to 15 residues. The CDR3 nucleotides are TGTGCCAGCACTATACTAGCGGGGTATGACAATGAGCAGTTCTTC. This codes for CASTILAGYDNEQFF.

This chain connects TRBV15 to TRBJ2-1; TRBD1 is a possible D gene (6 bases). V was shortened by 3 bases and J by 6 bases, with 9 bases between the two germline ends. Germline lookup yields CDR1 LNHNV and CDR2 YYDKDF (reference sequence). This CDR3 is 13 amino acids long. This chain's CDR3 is CATSRNRVNEQFF. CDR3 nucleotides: TGTGCCACCAGCAGGAACAGGGTCAATGAGCAGTTCTTC.

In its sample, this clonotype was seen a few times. CDR3 sequence (DNA): TGTGCCAGCAGAGCCCCCGGGGGCTGGGAGCAGTACTTC. This translates into CASRAPGGWEQYF. The chain links TRBV12-3 or TRBV12-4 to TRBJ2-7; either TRBD1 or TRBD2 may fit D (6 bases each). The CDR3 has 13 amino acids. The V and J ends lost 6 bases and 7 bases respectively, with 16 bases between them.

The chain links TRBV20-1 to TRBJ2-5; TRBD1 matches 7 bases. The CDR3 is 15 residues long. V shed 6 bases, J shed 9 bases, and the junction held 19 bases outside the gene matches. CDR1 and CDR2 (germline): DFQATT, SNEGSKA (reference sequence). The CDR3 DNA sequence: TGCAGTGCCGAAAATGCTGACAGGGCCTTTTCGGCCCAGTACTTC. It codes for CSAENADRAFSAQYF.

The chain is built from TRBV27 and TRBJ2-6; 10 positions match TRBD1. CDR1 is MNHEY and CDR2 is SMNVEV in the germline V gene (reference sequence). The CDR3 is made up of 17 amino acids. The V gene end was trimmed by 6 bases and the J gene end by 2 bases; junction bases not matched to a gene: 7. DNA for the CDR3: TGTGCCAGCAGGAGGGGACAGGGGTTGGCTGGGGCCAACGTCCTGACTTTC. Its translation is CASRRGQGLAGANVLTF.

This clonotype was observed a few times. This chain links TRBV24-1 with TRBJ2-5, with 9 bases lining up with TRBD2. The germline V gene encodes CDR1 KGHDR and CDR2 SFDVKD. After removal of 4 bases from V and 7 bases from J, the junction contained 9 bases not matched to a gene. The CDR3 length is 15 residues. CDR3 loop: CATSDPIAGEGTQYF. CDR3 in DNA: TGTGCCACCAGTGACCCCATAGCGGGGGAGGGGACCCAGTACTTC.

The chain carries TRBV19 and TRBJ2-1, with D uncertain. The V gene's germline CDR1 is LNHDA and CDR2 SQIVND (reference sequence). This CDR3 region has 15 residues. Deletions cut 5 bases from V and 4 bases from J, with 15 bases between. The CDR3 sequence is CASSAFSGPYNEQFF. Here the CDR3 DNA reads TGTGCCAGTAGTGCCTTTAGTGGGCCTTACAATGAGCAGTTCTTC.

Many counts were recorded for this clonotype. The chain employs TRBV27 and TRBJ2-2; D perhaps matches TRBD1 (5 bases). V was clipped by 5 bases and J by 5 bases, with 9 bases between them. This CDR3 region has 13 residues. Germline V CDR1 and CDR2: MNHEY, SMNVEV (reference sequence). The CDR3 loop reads CASSPSGTGELFF. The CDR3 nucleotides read TGTGCCAGCAGTCCCTCAGGGACCGGGGAGCTGTTTTTT.

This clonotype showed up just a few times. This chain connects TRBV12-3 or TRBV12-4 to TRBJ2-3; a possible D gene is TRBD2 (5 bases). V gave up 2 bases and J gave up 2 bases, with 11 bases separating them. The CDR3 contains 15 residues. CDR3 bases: TGTGCCAGCAGTTTAAACGGGATGGCCACAGATACGCAGTATTTT. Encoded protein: CASSLNGMATDTQYF.

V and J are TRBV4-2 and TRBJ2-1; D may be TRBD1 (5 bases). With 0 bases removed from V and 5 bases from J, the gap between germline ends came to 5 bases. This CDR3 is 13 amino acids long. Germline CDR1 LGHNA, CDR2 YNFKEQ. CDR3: CASSQDRDNEQFF. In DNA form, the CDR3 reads TGTGCCAGCAGCCAAGACAGGGACAATGAGCAGTTCTTC.

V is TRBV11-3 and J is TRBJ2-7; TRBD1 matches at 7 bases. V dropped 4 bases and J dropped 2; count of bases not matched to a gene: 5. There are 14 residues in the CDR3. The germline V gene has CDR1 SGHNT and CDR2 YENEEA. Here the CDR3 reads CASSSDTGAYEQYF. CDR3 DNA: TGTGCCAGCAGCTCCGATACAGGGGCCTACGAGCAGTACTTC.

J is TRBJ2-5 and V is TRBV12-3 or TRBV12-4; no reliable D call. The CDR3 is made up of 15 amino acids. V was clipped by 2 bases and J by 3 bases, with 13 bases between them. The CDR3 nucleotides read TGTGCCAGCAGTTTATGGGCGGAAGGTAAAGAGACCCAGTACTTC. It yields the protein CASSLWAEGKETQYF.

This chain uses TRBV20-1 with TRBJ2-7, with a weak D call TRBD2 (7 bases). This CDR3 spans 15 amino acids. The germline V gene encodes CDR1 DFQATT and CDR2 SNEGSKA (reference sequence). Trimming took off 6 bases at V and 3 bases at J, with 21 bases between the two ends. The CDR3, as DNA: TGCAGTGCCCGAGGGGGGGGAGGGAACTACTACGAGCAGTACTTC. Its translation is CSARGGGGNYYEQYF.

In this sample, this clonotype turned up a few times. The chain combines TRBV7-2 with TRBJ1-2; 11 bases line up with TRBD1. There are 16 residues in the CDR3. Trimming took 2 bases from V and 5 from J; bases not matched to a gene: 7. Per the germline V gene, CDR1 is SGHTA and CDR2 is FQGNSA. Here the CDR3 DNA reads TGTGCCAGCAGCTTAAGTCCCGGACAGGGGGCATATGGCTACACCTTC. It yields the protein CASSLSPGQGAYGYTF.

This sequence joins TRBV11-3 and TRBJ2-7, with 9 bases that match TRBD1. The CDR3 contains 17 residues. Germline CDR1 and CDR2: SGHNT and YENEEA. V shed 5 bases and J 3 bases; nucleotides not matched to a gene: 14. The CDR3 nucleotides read TGTGCCAGCAGCACCCGGACAACCAGGACAGGGGACTACGAGCAGTACTTC. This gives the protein CASSTRTTRTGDYEQYF. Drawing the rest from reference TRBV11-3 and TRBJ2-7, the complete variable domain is EAGVVQSPRYKIIEKKQPVAFWCNPISGHNTLYWYLQNLGQGPELLIRYENEEAVDDSQLPKDRFSAERLKGVDSTLKIQPAELGDSAVYLCASSTRTTRTGDYEQYFGPGTRLTVT.

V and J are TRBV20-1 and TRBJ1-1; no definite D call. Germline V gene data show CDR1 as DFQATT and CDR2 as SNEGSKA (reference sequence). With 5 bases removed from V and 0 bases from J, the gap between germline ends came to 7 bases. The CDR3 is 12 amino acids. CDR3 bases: TGCAGTGCTGGTATAATGAACACTGAAGCTTTCTTT. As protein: CSAGIMNTEAFF.

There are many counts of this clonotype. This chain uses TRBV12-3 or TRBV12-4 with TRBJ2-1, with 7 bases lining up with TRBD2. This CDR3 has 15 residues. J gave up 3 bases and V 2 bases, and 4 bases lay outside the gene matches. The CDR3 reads CASSLLASGYNEQFF. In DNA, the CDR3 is TGTGCCAGCAGTTTATTGGCTAGCGGCTACAATGAGCAGTTCTTC.

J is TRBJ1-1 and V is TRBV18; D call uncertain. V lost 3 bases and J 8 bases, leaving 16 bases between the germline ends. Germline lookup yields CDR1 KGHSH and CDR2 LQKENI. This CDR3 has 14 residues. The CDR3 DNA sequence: TGTGCCAGCTCACCCCCCGGGCCCCACCGCGAAGCTTTCTTT. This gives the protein CASSPPGPHREAFF.

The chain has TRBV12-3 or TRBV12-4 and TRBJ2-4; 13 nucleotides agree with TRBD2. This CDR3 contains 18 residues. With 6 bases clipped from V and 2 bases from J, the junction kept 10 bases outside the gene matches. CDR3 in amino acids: CASSCRTSGSISKNIQYF. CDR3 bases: TGTGCCAGCAGCTGTCGGACTAGCGGGAGTATTTCCAAAAACATTCAGTACTTC.

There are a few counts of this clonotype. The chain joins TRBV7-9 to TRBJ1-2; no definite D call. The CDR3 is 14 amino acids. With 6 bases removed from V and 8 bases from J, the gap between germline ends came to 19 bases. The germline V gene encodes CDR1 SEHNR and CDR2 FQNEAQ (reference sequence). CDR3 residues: CASRPTGSPGGYTF. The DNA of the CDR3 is TGTGCCAGCAGACCGACCGGTTCCCCAGGAGGCTACACCTTC.

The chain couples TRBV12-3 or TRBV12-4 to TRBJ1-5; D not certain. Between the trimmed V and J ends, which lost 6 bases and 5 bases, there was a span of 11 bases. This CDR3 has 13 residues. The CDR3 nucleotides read TGTGCCAGCAGCAAGGACCGATATCAGCCCCAGCATTTT. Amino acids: CASSKDRYQPQHF.

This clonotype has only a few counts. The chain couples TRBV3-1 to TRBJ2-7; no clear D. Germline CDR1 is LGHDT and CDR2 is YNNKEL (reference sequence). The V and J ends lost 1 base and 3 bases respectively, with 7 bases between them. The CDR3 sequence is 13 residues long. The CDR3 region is CASSQGVNYEQYF. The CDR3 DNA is TGTGCCAGCAGCCAAGGGGTCAACTACGAGCAGTACTTC.

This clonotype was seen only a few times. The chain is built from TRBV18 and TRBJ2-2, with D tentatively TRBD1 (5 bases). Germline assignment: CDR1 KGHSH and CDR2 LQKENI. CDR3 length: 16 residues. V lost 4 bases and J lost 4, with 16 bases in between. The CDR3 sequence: CASSQRQPETTGELFF. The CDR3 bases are TGTGCCAGCTCACAAAGACAGCCAGAGACCACCGGGGAGCTGTTTTTT. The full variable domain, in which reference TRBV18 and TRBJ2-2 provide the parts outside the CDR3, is NAGVMQNPRHLVRRRGQEARLRCSPMKGHSHVYWYRQLPEEGLKFMVYLQKENIIDESGMPKERFSAEFPKEGPSILRIQQVVRGDSAAYFCASSQRQPETTGELFFGEGSRLTVL.

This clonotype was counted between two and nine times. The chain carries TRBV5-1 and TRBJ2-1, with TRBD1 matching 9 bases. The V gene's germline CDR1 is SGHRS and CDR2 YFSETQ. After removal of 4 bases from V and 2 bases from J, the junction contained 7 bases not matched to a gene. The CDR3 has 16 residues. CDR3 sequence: CASSIGQGFTYNEQFF. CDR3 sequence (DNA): TGCGCCAGCAGCATTGGACAGGGGTTCACCTACAATGAGCAGTTCTTC.

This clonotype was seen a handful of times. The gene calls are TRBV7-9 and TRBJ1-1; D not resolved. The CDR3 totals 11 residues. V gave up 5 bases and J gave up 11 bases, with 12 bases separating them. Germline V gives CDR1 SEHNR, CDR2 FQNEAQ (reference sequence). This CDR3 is CASSASVEAFF. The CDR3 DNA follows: TGTGCCAGCAGCGCTAGTGTGGAGGCTTTCTTT.